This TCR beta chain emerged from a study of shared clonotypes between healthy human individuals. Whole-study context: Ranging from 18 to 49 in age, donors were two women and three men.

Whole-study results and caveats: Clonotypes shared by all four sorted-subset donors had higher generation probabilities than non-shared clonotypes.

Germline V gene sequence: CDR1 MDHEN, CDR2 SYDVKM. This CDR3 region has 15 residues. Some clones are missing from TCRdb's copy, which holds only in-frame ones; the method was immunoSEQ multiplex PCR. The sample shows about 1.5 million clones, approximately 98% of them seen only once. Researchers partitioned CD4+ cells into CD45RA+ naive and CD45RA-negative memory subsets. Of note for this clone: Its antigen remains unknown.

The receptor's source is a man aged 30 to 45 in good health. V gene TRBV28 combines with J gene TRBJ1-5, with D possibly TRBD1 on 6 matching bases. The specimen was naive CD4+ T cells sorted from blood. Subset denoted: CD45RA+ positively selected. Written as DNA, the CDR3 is TGTGCTGGGGGGGCATGGGGATATAGCAATCAGCCCCAGCATTTT. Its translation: CAGGAWGYSNQPQHF.